The entry below describes one T cell receptor (beta chain). The antigen remains undetermined. Each sample had two DNA replicates, approximately 0.52 ug blood or 1.5 ug tissue. The table came from immunoSEQ multiplex PCR; TCRdb's copy has only in-frame clones and leaves some out. The data hold more than 7,500 clones, with around 75% observed a single time. The data originate from a study of early stage breast cancer tumors. Study conclusions and caveats: Comparing each tissue with blood distinguished tumor from normal in about 90% of the 16 patients. Bulk DNA sequencing of unsorted cells missed chain pairing and markers.

Germline V gives CDR1 LGHNA, CDR2 YNFKEQ. Trimming stripped 1 base from V and 4 bases from J, with 17 bases between. This CDR3 region has 16 residues. This chain joins TRBV4-2 and TRBJ2-7, with D maybe TRBD1 (6 bases). The sample comprised normal breast tissue next to the tumor. The receptor was isolated from a person between 60 and 69 years old with breast cancer. The CDR3 bases are TGTGCCAGCAGCCAAGCGGACCAGGGGCGCTGGTACGAGCAGTACTTC. This codes for CASSQADQGRWYEQYF.